One sample yielded the 19 T cell receptor beta chains listed below, sequenced in a study of tumor-infiltrating lymphocytes in glioblastoma multiforme (dated by TCRdb to 2015 to 2018). TCRdb records Illumina HiSeq 2500 as the sequencer. A modified ARM-PCR protocol with multiple V-beta primers and a C-beta primer was used to build TCRB libraries from RNA via three nested multiplex PCR rounds. The public reads were reanalyzed by TCRdb: fastp trimming at Q25, MiXCR alignment, in-frame beta chains only. Merged by CDR3 protein, the rows form single entries marked with the most common genes and DNA. This sample lists approximately 12,000 distinct CDR3 sequences; 66% were detected once. The leading ten clones occupy around 30% of the sample. Sequencing used brain tumor tissue. The source of these receptors is a male donor with glioblastoma.

On this clonotype: A junction end diverges from the germline sequence, so it may reflect a read error. The chain couples TRBV12-3 or TRBV12-4 to TRBJ1-4; a possible D gene is TRBD1 (5 bases). The length of the CDR3 is 14 residues. For the CDR3, the DNA is TGTGCCAGCAGCTGGGGGATAGGGAATGGAAAACTGTTTTTT. Amino acid sequence: CASSWGIGNGKLFF.

As regards this clonotype: Sequence at one end of the junction differs from germline and may be a read error. This chain joins TRBV10-1 and TRBJ1-2; no firm D call. The CDR3 totals 12 residues. CDR1 and CDR2 (germline): WNHNN, SYGVQD (reference sequence). DNA of the CDR3: TGCGCCAGCAGTGACGCCAACTATGCCTACACCTTC. Translation: CASSDANYAYTF.

The chain joins TRBV4-1 to TRBJ2-7; D might be TRBD2 (5 bases). V was shortened by 2 bases and J by 7 bases, with 18 bases between the two germline ends. The CDR3 spans 15 residues. CDR1 and CDR2 (germline): MGHRA, YSYEKL. In nucleotides, the CDR3 is TGCGCCAGCAGCCAATCAGCCGGGAATTTCCAGGAGCAGTACTTC. Amino acid sequence: CASSQSAGNFQEQYF.

In this sample, this clonotype turned up a few times. The chain links TRBV7-8 to TRBJ1-2; D perhaps matches TRBD1 (6 bases). Germline V lookup: CDR1 SGHVS, CDR2 FQNEAQ. The CDR3 has 14 amino acids. With 10 bases removed from V and 1 base from J, the gap between germline ends came to 16 bases. DNA for the CDR3: TGTGCCACCACCCCGACAGGTTTTAACTATGGCTACACCTTC. Its translation: CATTPTGFNYGYTF.

By sample fraction, this clonotype is medium-sized. The chain couples TRBV12-3 or TRBV12-4 to TRBJ1-5; TRBD1 agrees at 8 bases. Trimming at V came to 2 bases and at J to 6 bases, leaving 0 bases not matched to a gene. The CDR3 extends over 13 amino acids. CDR3 coding DNA: TGTGCCAGCAGTTTAACAGGGGGTCAGCCCCAGCATTTT. It codes for CASSLTGGQPQHF.

A word on this clonotype: A much bigger clone sits one base away, suggesting this may be a read error. This sequence joins TRBV5-1 and TRBJ1-1; D may be TRBD1 (6 bases). This CDR3 has 13 amino acids. Germline CDR1 reads SGHRS; CDR2 reads YFSETQ. CDR3 protein: CASGFQGRTEALF. In nucleotides, the CDR3 is TGCGCCAGCGGCTTCCAGGGGCGGACTGAAGCTCTCTTT.

There are many counts of this clonotype. This CDR3 reads CASRPQTGGGSEQYF. For the CDR3, the DNA is TGTGCCAGCAGACCACAGACAGGGGGCGGGTCCGAGCAGTACTTC. V usage is TRBV28 and J usage is TRBJ2-7; TRBD1 matches 10 bases. Germline values: CDR1 MDHEN, CDR2 SYDVKM. Trimming at V came to 6 bases and at J to 6 bases, leaving 11 bases not matched to a gene. The CDR3 is made up of 15 amino acids.

The rearrangement uses TRBV6-1 and TRBJ2-7; TRBD2 is a possible D gene (6 bases). Germline V gene data show CDR1 as MNHNS and CDR2 as SASEGT. The CDR3 spans 13 residues. V was clipped by 8 bases and J by 0 bases, with 11 bases between them. The CDR3 loop is CASGGTNSYEQYF. The CDR3, as DNA: TGTGCCAGCGGCGGGACCAACTCCTACGAGCAGTACTTC.

This clonotype is judged medium-sized. The chain recombines TRBV5-5 with TRBJ1-1, with 7 positions matching TRBD1. This CDR3 region has 16 residues. CDR1 and CDR2 (germline): SGHKS, YYEKEE (reference sequence). With 4 bases clipped from V and 1 base from J, the junction kept 10 bases outside the gene matches. CDR3 sequence: CASSPGTEPWNTEAFF. The CDR3 region has the DNA TGTGCCAGCAGCCCCGGGACAGAGCCCTGGAACACTGAAGCTTTCTTT. Full variable domain (remainder filled in from reference TRBV5-5 and TRBJ1-1): DAGVTQSPTHLIKTRGQQVTLRCSPISGHKSVSWYQQVLGQGPQFIFQYYEKEERGRGNFPDRFSARQFPNYSSELNVNALLLGDSALYLCASSPGTEPWNTEAFFGQGTRLTVV.

Details on this clonotype: The conserved final phenylalanine or tryptophan is absent from the CDR3, which likely points to a read error. The DNA is left out, because the CDR3 cannot be placed on it with certainty; the CDR3 is given as TCRdb lists it. The chain employs TRBV5-6 and TRBJ2-4; the table names TRBD1, a call not compared with the DNA. The CDR3 sequence runs 16 residues, both termini included. CDR1 is SGHDT, CDR2 YYEEEE, per germline. CDR3 sequence: CASSLVHRGPRDIKYL.

This clonotype has more than one count but fewer than ten. An end of the junction does not agree with germline; a read error may underlie this. The chain carries TRBV4-1 and TRBJ2-7; D gene ambiguous. Germline CDR1 is MGHRA and CDR2 is YSYEKL. This CDR3 is 14 amino acids long. CDR3 sequence: CASSHEQNSYEQYF. The DNA of the CDR3 is TGCGCCAGCAGCCACGAGCAGAATAGCTACGAGCAGTACTTT.

The V gene is TRBV11-3, the J gene TRBJ2-1; 10 bases are a match to TRBD2. Losses at the gene ends were 5 bases for V and 7 bases for J; bases not matched to a gene: 14. This CDR3 spans 17 amino acids. The V gene's germline CDR1 is SGHNT and CDR2 YENEEA. CDR3: CASSGGGLAGGQNEQFF. The CDR3 DNA is TGTGCCAGCAGCGGCGGGGGGTTAGCGGGAGGTCAGAATGAGCAGTTCTTC.

On this clonotype itself: The conserved closing phenylalanine or tryptophan is absent in this CDR3, likely reflecting a read error. J is TRBJ2-7 and V is TRBV6-5; D is undetermined. CDR3 length equals 15 residues. The germline V gene has CDR1 MNHEY and CDR2 SVGAGI. The CDR3 DNA reads TGTGTCAGCAGTTACTTCTCGGCAAGCCAGTACGAGCAGTACCTC. As protein: CVSSYFSASQYEQYL.

As for this clonotype: Germline and junction disagree at one end, which may indicate a read error. The chain carries TRBV6-5 and TRBJ2-3; 7 nucleotides match TRBD1. CDR3 length equals 16 residues. Per the germline V gene, CDR1 is MNHEY and CDR2 is SVGAGI. Here the CDR3 DNA reads TGCGCCAGCAGTTACTCGAGGATAGGGGGCGCAGATACGCAGTATTTT. It is translated as CASSYSRIGGADTQYF.

In this sample, this clonotype turned up many times. The V and J genes are TRBV10-3 and TRBJ2-7, with a tentative D call TRBD2 (5 bases). The CDR3 extends over 12 amino acids. V lost 4 bases and J 6 bases, leaving 10 bases between the germline ends. Germline V CDR1 and CDR2: ENHRY, SYGVKD. In DNA form, the CDR3 reads TGTGCCATCAGTGGCGGGTTGGGCGAGCAGTACTTC. Translation: CAISGGLGEQYF.

This chain links TRBV18 with TRBJ1-6, with TRBD1 as a possible D gene (6 bases). Germline values: CDR1 KGHSH, CDR2 LQKENI. The CDR3 covers 13 residues. The V end was cut by 3 bases, the J end by 15 bases, with 15 bases between. This CDR3 is CASSPRGGSLLHF. In DNA form, the CDR3 reads TGTGCCAGCTCACCGAGGGGGGGGTCCCTCCTCCACTTT. The whole variable domain, remainder taken from reference TRBV18 and TRBJ1-6, is NAGVMQNPRHLVRRRGQEARLRCSPMKGHSHVYWYRQLPEEGLKFMVYLQKENIIDESGMPKERFSAEFPKEGPSILRIQQVVRGDSAAYFCASSPRGGSLLHFGNGTRLTVT.

The chain links TRBV4-2 to TRBJ1-2; the D gene is possibly TRBD1 (5 bases). Trimming left V 0 bases short and J 6 bases short, with 14 bases between. The germline V gene has CDR1 LGHNA and CDR2 YNFKEQ. The CDR3 runs to 15 residues. In DNA form, the CDR3 reads TGTGCCAGCAGCCAAGAGGGCAGGGCGTTACATGGCTACACCTTC. It translates to CASSQEGRALHGYTF.

The J gene is TRBJ2-1, the V gene TRBV11-2, with D possibly being TRBD2 (5 bases). Trimming removed 2 bases at V and 1 base at J, with 9 bases between. Germline V gene data show CDR1 as SGHAT and CDR2 as FQNNGV. The CDR3 is 15 residues long. CDR3 coding DNA: TGTGCCAGCAGCTTACCAGCGGTTTCCTACAATGAGCAGTTCTTC. It is translated as CASSLPAVSYNEQFF.

Remarks on this clonotype: One junction end disagrees with the germline gene, perhaps due to a read error. The chain uses TRBV11-3 and TRBJ2-7, with D maybe TRBD1 (5 bases). The germline gives CDR1 SGHNT, CDR2 YENEEA. This CDR3 is 13 amino acids long. The CDR3 DNA is TGTGTCAGCAGCACAGGCCCGACCTACGAACCGTACTTC. The encoded protein is CVSSTGPTYEPYF.